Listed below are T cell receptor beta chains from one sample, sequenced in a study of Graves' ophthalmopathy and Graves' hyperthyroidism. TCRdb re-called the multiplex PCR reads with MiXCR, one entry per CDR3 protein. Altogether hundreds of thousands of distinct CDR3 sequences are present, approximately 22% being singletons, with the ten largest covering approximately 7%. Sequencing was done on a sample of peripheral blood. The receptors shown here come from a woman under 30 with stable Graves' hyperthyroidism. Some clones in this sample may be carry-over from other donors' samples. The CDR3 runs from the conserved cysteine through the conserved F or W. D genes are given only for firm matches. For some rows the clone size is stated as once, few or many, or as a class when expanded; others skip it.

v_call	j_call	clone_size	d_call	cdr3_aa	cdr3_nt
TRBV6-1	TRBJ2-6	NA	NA	CASSSGAAGANVLTF	TGTGCCAGCAGCTCGGGGGCTGCTGGGGCCAACGTCCTGACTTTC
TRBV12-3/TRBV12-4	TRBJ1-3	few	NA	CASSFPLTGNTIYF	TGTGCCAGCAGTTTTCCCTTGACTGGAAACACCATATATTTT
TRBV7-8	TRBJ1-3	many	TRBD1	CASSPGQGPTIYF	TGTGCCAGCAGCCCGGGACAGGGTCCCACCATATATTTT
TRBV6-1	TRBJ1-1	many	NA	CASSLGQGPEAFF	TGTGCCAGCAGTCTAGGGCAGGGCCCTGAAGCTTTCTTT
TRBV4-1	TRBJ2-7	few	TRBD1	CASSQSGGTGPSGEQYF	TGCGCCAGCAGCCAATCTGGCGGGACAGGGCCCTCGGGCGAGCAGTACTTC
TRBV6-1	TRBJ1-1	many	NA	CASSEDPTEAFF	TGTGCCAGCAGTGAAGATCCCACTGAAGCTTTCTTT
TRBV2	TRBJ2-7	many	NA	CASSEDRVYEQYF	TGTGCCAGCAGTGAAGACAGGGTCTACGAGCAGTACTTC
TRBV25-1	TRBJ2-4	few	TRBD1	CASSDGGTGNIQYF	TGTGCCAGCAGTGACGGCGGGACAGGAAACATTCAGTACTTC
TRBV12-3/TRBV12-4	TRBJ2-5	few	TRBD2	CASSGTWEGETQYF	TGTGCCAGCAGTGGCACCTGGGAGGGAGAGACCCAGTACTTC
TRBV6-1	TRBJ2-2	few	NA	CASSLTDPTGELFF	TGTGCCAGCAGTCTGACGGATCCCACCGGGGAGCTGTTTTTT
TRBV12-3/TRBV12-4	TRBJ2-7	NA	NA	CASSLATAYEQYF	TGTGCCAGCAGTTTAGCGACTGCCTACGAGCAGTACTTC
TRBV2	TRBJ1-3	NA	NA	CASSEMGAGNTIYF	TGTGCCAGCAGTGAAATGGGGGCTGGAAACACCATATATTTT
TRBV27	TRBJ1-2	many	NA	CASSFRRTGFGYTF	TGTGCCAGCAGTTTCCGCAGAACAGGGTTTGGCTACACCTTC
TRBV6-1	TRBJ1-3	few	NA	CASSQGLTWGNTIYF	TGTGCCAGCAGCCAGGGCCTAACATGGGGAAACACCATATATTTT
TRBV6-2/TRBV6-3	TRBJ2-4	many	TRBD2	CASSSGTSGPSRQYF	TGTGCCAGCAGTTCAGGGACTAGCGGGCCTTCGAGACAGTACTTC
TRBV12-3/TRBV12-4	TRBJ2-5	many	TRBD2	CASMWGGKETQYF	TGTGCCAGCATGTGGGGGGGGAAAGAGACCCAGTACTTC
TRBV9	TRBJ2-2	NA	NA	CASSDGVESGELFF	TGTGCCAGCAGCGACGGGGTAGAATCTGGGGAGCTGTTTTTT
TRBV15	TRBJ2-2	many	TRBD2	CATSSQLAGGRGGELFF	TGTGCCACCAGCAGTCAGCTAGCGGGAGGGCGCGGCGGGGAGCTGTTTTTT
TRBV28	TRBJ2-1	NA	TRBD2	CASSPTSGRMNEQFF	TGTGCCAGCAGTCCAACTAGCGGGAGAATGAATGAGCAGTTCTTC
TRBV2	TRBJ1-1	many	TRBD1	CASSGGGVGNTEAFF	TGTGCCAGCAGTGGAGGGGGCGTTGGGAACACTGAAGCTTTCTTT
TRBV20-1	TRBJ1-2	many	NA	CSAHQGGGGYTF	TGCAGTGCCCACCAGGGAGGGGGTGGCTACACCTTC
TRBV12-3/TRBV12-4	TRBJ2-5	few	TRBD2	CASSNGRARETQYF	TGTGCCAGCAGTAACGGGAGGGCCAGGGAGACCCAGTACTTC
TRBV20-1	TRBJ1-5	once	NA	CSARSDQPQHF	TGCAGTGCTAGATCAGATCAGCCCCAGCATTTT
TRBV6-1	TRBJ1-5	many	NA	CAIRGSVGNQPQHF	TGTGCCATTAGGGGATCCGTGGGCAATCAGCCCCAGCATTTT
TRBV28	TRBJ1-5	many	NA	CASSFRTSQQPQHF	TGTGCCAGCAGTTTCCGGACCAGCCAACAGCCCCAGCATTTT
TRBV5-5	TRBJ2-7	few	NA	CASSSRHTYEQYF	TGTGCCAGCAGCTCCAGACATACCTACGAGCAGTACTTC
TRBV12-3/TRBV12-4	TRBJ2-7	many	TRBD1	CASSLRQGVHEQYF	TGTGCCAGCAGTTTAAGGCAGGGGGTCCACGAGCAGTACTTC
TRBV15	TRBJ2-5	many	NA	CATSRYREETQYF	TGTGCCACCAGCAGATACAGGGAAGAGACCCAGTACTTC
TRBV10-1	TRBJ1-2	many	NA	CASSEGGLGYGYTF	TGCGCCAGCAGTGAAGGGGGACTAGGGTATGGCTACACCTTC
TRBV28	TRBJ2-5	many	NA	CASGEPRSEETQYF	TGTGCCAGCGGGGAACCCCGGAGTGAAGAGACCCAGTACTTC
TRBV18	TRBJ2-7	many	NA	CASSTDVGREQYF	TGTGCCAGCTCGACGGACGTGGGTAGGGAGCAGTACTTC
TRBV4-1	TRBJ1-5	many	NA	CASSQEVTRGQPQHF	TGCGCCAGCAGCCAAGAGGTCACGAGAGGTCAGCCCCAGCATTTT
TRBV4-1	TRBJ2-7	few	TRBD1	CASSQDRQGKGYEQYF	TGCGCCAGCAGCCAAGATCGACAGGGTAAGGGTTACGAGCAGTACTTC